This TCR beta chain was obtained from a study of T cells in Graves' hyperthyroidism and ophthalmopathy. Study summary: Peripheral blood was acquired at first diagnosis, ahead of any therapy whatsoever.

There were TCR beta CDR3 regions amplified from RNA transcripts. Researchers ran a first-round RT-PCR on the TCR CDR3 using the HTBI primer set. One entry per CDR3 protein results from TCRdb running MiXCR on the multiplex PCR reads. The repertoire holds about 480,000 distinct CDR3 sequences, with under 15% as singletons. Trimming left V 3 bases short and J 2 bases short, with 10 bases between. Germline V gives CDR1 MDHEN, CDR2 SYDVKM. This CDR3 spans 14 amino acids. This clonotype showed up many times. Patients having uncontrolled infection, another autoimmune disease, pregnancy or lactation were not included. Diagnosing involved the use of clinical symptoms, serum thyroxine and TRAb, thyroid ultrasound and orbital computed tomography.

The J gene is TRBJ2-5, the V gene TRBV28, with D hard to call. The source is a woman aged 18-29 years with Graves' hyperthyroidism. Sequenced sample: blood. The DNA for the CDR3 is TGTGCCAGCAGTTTTCAGAGACTTCAAGAGACCCAGTACTTC. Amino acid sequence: CASSFQRLQETQYF.